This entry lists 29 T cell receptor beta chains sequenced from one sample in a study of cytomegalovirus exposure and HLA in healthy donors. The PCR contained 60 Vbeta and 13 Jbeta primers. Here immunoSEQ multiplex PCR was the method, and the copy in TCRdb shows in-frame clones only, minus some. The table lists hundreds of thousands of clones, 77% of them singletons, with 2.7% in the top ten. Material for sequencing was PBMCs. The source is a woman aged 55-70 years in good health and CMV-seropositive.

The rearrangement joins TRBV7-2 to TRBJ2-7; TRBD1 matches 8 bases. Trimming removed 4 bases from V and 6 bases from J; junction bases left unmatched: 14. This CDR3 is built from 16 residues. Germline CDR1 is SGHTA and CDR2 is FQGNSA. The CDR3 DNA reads TGTGCCAGCAGCTCATCCTTGGGACAGGCTCGGCGCGAGCAGTACTTC. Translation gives CASSSSLGQARREQYF.

The CDR3 loop reads CASSPQGGYGYTF. The CDR3 DNA reads as TGTGCCAGCAGCCCCCAGGGTGGTTATGGCTACACCTTC. The chain employs TRBV14 and TRBJ1-2, with TRBD1 as a possible D gene (5 bases). CDR1 SGHDN and CDR2 FVKESK come from the germline V gene. Deletions cut 4 bases from V and 5 bases from J, with 11 bases between. There are 13 residues in the CDR3.

The DNA of the CDR3 is TGCGCCAGCAGCTTGGTGGGGGCGGACACCATATATTTT. It translates to CASSLVGADTIYF. The chain has TRBV5-1 and TRBJ1-3; TRBD1 is a possible D gene (6 bases). The CDR3 is 13 residues long. Trimming took off 0 bases at V and 8 bases at J, with 9 bases between the two ends. Per germline, CDR1 SGHRS and CDR2 YFSETQ.

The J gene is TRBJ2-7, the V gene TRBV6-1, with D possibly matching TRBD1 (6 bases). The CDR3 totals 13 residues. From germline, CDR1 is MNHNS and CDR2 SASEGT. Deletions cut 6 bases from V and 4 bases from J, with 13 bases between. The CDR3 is CASRDSAVYEQYF. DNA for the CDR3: TGTGCCAGCAGGGACAGCGCCGTATACGAGCAGTACTTC.

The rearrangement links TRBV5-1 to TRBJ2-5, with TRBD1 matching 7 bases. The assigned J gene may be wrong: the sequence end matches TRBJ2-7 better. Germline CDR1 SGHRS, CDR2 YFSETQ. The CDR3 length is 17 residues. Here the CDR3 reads CASSLSSGTAFSYEQYF. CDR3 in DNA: TGCGCCAGCAGCTTGTCGTCTGGGACAGCTTTTTCCTACGAGCAGTACTTC.

CDR3 protein: CASSQVWTGGTGELFF. The CDR3 DNA follows: TGTGCCAGCTCACAAGTCTGGACAGGGGGCACCGGGGAGCTGTTTTTT. The V and J genes are TRBV18 and TRBJ2-2, with 10 nucleotides matching TRBD1. Losses at the gene ends were 4 bases for V and 4 bases for J; bases not matched to a gene: 6. CDR3 length: 16 residues. Per germline, CDR1 KGHSH and CDR2 LQKENI. Using reference TRBV18 and TRBJ2-2 for the parts outside the CDR3, the full variable domain is NAGVMQNPRHLVRRRGQEARLRCSPMKGHSHVYWYRQLPEEGLKFMVYLQKENIIDESGMPKERFSAEFPKEGPSILRIQQVVRGDSAAYFCASSQVWTGGTGELFFGEGSRLTVL.

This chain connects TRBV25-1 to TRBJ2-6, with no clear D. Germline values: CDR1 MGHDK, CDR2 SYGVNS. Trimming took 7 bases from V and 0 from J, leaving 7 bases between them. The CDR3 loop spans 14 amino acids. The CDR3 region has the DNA TGTGCCAGCACCCTTAGCTCTGGGGCCAACGTCCTGACTTTC. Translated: CASTLSSGANVLTF.

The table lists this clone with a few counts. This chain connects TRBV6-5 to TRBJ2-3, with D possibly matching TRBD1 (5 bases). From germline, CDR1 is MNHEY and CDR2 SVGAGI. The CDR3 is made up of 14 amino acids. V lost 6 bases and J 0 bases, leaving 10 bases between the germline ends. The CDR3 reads CASRTTASTDTQYF. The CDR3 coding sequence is TGTGCCAGCAGAACGACAGCTAGCACAGATACGCAGTATTTT.

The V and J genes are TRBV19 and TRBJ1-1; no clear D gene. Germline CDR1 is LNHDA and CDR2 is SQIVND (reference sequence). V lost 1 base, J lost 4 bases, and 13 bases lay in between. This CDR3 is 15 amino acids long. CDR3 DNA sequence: TGTGCCAGTAGTATAGCCGGGGAATCGGGCACTGAAGCTTTCTTT. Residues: CASSIAGESGTEAFF.

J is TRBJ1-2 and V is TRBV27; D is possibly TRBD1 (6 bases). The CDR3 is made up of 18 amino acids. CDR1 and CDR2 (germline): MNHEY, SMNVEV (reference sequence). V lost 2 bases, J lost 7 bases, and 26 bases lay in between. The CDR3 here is CASSLAAGGAGGSRGYTF. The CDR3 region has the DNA TGTGCCAGCAGTTTAGCGGCCGGGGGCGCGGGAGGATCTCGTGGCTACACCTTC.

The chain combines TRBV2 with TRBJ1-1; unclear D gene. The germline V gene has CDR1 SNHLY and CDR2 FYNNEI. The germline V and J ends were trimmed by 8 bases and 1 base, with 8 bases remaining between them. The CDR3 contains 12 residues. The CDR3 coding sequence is TGTGCCAGCGAACGGGAGAACACTGAAGCTTTCTTT. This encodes CASERENTEAFF.

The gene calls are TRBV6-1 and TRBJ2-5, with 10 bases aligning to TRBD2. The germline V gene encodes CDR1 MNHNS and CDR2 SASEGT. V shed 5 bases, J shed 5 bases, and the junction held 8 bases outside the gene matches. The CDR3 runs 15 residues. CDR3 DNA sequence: TGTGCCAGCAGTACCGGGCTAGCGGGGGTTGAGACCCAGTACTTC. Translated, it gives CASSTGLAGVETQYF.

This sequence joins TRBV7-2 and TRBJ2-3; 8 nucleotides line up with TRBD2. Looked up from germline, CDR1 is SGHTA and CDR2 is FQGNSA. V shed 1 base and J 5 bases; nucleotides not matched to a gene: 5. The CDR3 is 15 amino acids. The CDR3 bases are TGTGCCAGCAGCTTAGACTCGGGGGGGCTAGATACGCAGTATTTT. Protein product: CASSLDSGGLDTQYF.

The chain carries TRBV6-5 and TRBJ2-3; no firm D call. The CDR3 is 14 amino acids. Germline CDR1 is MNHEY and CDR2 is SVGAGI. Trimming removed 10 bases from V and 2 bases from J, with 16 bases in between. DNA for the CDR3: TGTGCCACTCTAAACGCACGGTACACAGATACGCAGTATTTT. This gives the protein CATLNARYTDTQYF.

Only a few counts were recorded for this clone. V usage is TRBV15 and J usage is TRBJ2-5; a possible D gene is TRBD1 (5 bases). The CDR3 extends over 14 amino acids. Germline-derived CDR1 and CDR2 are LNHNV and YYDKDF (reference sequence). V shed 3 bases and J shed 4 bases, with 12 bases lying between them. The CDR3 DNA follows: TGTGCCACCAGCAGGCAGGGAAACAGAGAGACCCAGTACTTC. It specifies CATSRQGNRETQYF.

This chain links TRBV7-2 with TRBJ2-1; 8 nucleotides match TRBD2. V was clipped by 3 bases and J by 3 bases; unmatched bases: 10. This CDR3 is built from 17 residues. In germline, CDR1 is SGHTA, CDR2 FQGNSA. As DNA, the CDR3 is TGTGCCAGCAGCTTTTCCGGACTAGCAGCCGACTACAATGAGCAGTTCTTC. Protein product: CASSFSGLAADYNEQFF.

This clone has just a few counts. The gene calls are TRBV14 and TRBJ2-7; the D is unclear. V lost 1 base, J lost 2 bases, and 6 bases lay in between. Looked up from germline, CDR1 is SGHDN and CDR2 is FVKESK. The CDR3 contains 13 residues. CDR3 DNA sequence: TGTGCCAGCAGCCAAGTCTCTGCCTACGAGCAGTACTTC. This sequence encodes CASSQVSAYEQYF.

CDR3 sequence: CASSPDRGWETQYF. The CDR3 DNA reads as TGTGCCAGCTCACCCGACAGGGGCTGGGAGACCCAGTACTTC. The V gene is TRBV18, the J gene TRBJ2-5, with 8 bases aligning to TRBD1. Germline V lookup: CDR1 KGHSH, CDR2 LQKENI. This CDR3 is built from 14 residues. V trimming: 3 bases; J trimming: 5 bases; junction bases outside the gene matches: 5.

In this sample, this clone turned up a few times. Here the CDR3 reads CASAKREWQDTQYF. In DNA, the CDR3 is TGTGCTAGTGCCAAGCGGGAGTGGCAAGATACGCAGTATTTT. The rearrangement links TRBV12-5 to TRBJ2-3; 8 bases line up with TRBD2. Germline assignment: CDR1 LGHNT and CDR2 FRNRAP. The CDR3 sequence is 14 residues long. With V trimmed by 7 bases and J by 5 bases, 8 bases remained unmatched.

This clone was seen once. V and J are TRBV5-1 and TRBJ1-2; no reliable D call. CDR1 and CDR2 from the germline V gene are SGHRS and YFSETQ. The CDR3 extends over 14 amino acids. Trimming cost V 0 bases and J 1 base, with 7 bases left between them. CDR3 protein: CASSLAGINYGYTF. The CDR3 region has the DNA TGCGCCAGCAGCTTGGCCGGGATTAACTATGGCTACACCTTC.

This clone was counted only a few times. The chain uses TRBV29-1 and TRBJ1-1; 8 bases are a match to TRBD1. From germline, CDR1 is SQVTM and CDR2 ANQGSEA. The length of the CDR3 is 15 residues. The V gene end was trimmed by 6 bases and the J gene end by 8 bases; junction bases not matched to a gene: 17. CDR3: CSVDKAGGLPREAFF. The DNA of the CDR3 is TGCAGCGTCGATAAAGCAGGGGGCCTACCCCGGGAAGCTTTCTTT.

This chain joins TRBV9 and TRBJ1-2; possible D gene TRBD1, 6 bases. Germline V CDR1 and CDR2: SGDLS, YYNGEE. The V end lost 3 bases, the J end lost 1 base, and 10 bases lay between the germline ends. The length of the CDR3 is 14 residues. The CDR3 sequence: CASSATGYNYGYTF. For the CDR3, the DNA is TGTGCCAGCAGCGCAACAGGGTATAACTATGGCTACACCTTC. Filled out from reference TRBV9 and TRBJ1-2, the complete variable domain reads DSGVTQTPKHLITATGQRVTLRCSPRSGDLSVYWYQQSLDQGLQFLIQYYNGEERAKGNILERFSAQQFPDLHSELNLSSLELGDSALYFCASSATGYNYGYTFGSGTRLTVV.

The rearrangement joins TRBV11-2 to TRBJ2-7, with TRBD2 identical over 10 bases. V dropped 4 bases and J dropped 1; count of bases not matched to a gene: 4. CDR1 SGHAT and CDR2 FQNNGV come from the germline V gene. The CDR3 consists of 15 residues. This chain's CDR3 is CASSYSGGQSYEQYF. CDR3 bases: TGTGCCAGCAGCTATAGCGGGGGGCAATCCTACGAGCAGTACTTC.

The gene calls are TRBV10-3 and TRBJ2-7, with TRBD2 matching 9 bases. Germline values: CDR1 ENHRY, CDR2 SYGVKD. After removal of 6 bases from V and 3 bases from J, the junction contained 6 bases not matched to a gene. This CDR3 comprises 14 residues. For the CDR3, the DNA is TGTGCCATCAGGCGGGAGGGACAGATCTACGAGCAGTACTTC. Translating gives CAIRREGQIYEQYF.

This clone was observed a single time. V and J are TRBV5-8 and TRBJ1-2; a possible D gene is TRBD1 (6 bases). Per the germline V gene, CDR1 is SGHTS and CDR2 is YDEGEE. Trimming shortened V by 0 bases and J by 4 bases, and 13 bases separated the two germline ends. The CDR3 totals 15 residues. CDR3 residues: CASSLAPTGSYGYTF. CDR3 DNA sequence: TGTGCCAGCAGCTTGGCCCCGACAGGTTCCTATGGCTACACCTTC.

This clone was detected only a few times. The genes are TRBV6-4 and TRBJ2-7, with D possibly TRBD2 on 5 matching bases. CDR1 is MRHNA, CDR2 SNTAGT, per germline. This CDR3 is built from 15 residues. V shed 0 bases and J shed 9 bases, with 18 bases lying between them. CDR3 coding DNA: TGTGCCAGCAGTGACTCCGTCGGGAAGCAGAGTGGGCAGTACTTC. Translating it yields CASSDSVGKQSGQYF.

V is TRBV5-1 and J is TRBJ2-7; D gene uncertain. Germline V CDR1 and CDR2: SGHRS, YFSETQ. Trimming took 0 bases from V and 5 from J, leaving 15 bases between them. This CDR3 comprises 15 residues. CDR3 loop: CASSLAWAYSNEQYF. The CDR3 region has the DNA TGCGCCAGCAGCTTGGCCTGGGCGTATTCCAACGAGCAGTACTTC.

CDR3 bases: TGTGCCAGCAGTGACCCAGGTGAGGGGGCGGCCTACGAGCAGTACTTC. This codes for CASSDPGEGAAYEQYF. The chain carries TRBV6-4 and TRBJ2-7, with TRBD1 matching 7 bases. With 2 bases clipped from V and 2 bases from J, the junction kept 9 bases outside the gene matches. There are 16 residues in the CDR3. Germline V gene sequence: CDR1 MRHNA, CDR2 SNTAGT.

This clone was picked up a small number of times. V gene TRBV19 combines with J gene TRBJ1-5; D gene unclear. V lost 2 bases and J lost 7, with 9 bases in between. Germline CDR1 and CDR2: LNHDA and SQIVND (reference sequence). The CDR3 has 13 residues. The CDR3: CASSITGIQPQHF. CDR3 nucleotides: TGTGCCAGTAGTATAACCGGGATCCAGCCCCAGCATTTT.